The text below deals with one TCR beta chain. Its antigen is undetermined. The CDR3 is 13 residues long. From germline, CDR1 is GTSNPN and CDR2 SVGIG (reference sequence). The ends lost 2 bases at V and 5 bases at J; junction bases unmatched: 2. This record belongs to a study of cytomegalovirus exposure and HLA in healthy donors. Points from the study as a whole: TCR beta sequences numbering fewer than 20,000 were associated with HLA alleles at 0.05 false discovery rate in a later analysis. It was confirmed in vitro that a few of the CMV-associated chains were specific for CMV antigens.

Researchers ran the PCR with 60 Vbeta and 13 Jbeta primers. Data came from immunoSEQ multiplex PCR; TCRdb stores just in-frame clones and leaves some out. The sample includes some 130,000 clones, about 78% seen only once; the top ten take approximately 2.9%. The chain is built from TRBV30 and TRBJ2-5, with 10 bases matching TRBD2. Sequences were obtained from PBMCs. This sequence originates from a human donor in good health. The CDR3 protein is CAWSTSGVETQYF. The CDR3 DNA reads as TGTGCCTGGAGTACTAGCGGGGTCGAGACCCAGTACTTC.